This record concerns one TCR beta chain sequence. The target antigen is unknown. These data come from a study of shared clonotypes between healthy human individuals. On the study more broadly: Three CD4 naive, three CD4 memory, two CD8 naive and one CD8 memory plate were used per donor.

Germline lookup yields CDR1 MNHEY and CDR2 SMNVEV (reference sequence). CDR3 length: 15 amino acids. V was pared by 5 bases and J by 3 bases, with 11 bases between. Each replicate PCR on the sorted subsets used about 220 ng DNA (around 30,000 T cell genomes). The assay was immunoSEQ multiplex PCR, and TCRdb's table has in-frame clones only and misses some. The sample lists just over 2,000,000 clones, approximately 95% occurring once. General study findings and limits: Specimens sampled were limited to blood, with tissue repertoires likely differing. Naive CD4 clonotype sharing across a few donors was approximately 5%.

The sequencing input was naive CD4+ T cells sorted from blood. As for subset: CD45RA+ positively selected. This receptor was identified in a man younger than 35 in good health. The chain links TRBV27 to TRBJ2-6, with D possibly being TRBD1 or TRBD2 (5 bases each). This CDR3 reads CASSGGPVGANVLTF. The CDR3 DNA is TGTGCCAGCAGTGGGGGACCGGTTGGGGCCAACGTCCTGACTTTC. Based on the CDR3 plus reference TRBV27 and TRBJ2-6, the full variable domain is EAQVTQNPRYLITVTGKKLTVTCSQNMNHEYMSWYRQDPGLGLRQIYYSMNVEVTDKGDVPEGYKVSRKEKRNFPLILESPSPNQTSLYFCASSGGPVGANVLTFGAGSRLTVL.